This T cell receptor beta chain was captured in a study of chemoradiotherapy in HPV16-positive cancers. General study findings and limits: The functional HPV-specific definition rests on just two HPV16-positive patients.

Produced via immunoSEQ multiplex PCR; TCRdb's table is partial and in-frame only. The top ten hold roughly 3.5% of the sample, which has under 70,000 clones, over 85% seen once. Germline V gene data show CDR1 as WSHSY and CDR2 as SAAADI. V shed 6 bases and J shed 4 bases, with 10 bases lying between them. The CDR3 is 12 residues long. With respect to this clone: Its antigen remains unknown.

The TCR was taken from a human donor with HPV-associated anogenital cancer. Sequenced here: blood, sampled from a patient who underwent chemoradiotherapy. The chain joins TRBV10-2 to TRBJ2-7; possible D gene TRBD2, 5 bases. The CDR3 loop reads CASRGDWYEQYF. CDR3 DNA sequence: TGCGCCAGCAGGGGAGACTGGTACGAGCAGTACTTC.